These T cell receptor beta chains were read from a single sample in a study of OX40 agonist ivuxolimab in advanced cancers. Sequencing was performed with immunoSEQ multiplex PCR; in TCRdb, only in-frame clones are kept and a portion is missing. Of 52,000 or so clones in the sample, around 84% are singletons; the top ten hold 0.5% to 0.7%. The sequences come from CD4+ or CD8+ T cells sorted from blood, collected in a trial of the OX40 agonist ivuxolimab. Receptors were obtained from an adult with an advanced solid tumor such as melanoma, head and neck, liver or kidney cancer. Each CDR3 is given with its conserved first and last residue. A D gene is named only where the DNA matches it firmly. Clone size, where shown, is once, few, many, or a class for clones that have expanded.

J,size,D,V,CDR3,DNA
TRBJ2-1,-,-,TRBV28,CASSLATNEQFF,TGTGCCAGCAGTTTGGCTACCAATGAGCAGTTCTTC
TRBJ2-7,-,-,TRBV7-2,CASSPRGGYEQYF,TGTGCCAGCAGCCCCAGGGGAGGTTACGAGCAGTACTTC
TRBJ2-1,-,-,TRBV6-6,CASKGGLGIYNEQFF,TGTGCCAGCAAGGGGGGGCTGGGGATCTACAATGAGCAGTTCTTC
TRBJ2-1,-,TRBD2,TRBV7-8,CASSLGRTSGPRGSYNEQFF,TGTGCCAGCAGCTTAGGAAGGACTAGCGGGCCCCGAGGGTCCTACAATGAGCAGTTCTTC
TRBJ2-1,-,-,TRBV5-1,CASSLDTAGEQFF,TGCGCCAGCAGCTTGGACACGGCAGGGGAGCAGTTCTTC
TRBJ2-4,-,-,TRBV25-1,CASSPQKGLRNIQYF,TGTGCCAGCAGCCCGCAAAAGGGGCTGAGAAACATTCAGTACTTC
TRBJ1-5,-,-,TRBV5-5,CASSLVSTTNQPQHF,TGTGCCAGCAGCTTGGTTAGTACGACAAATCAGCCCCAGCATTTT
TRBJ1-4,few,-,TRBV30,CAWSALTVRRNEKLFF,TGTGCCTGGAGTGCCTTAACAGTCCGCCGAAATGAAAAACTGTTTTTT
TRBJ1-1,-,-,TRBV6-1,CASSEVYQKGAFF,TGTGCCAGCAGTGAAGTCTATCAGAAAGGAGCTTTCTTT
TRBJ2-3,medium-sized,-,TRBV2,CASSEQGMGTDTQYF,TGTGCCAGCAGTGAACAGGGGATGGGCACAGATACGCAGTATTTT
TRBJ1-4,-,-,TRBV6-6,CASSRTGEGEKLFF,TGTGCCAGCAGTAGGACGGGGGAGGGCGAAAAACTGTTTTTT
TRBJ1-5,once,-,TRBV19,CASSIRWGFSNQPQHF,TGTGCCAGTAGTATTCGTTGGGGTTTTAGCAATCAGCCCCAGCATTTT
TRBJ1-1,-,TRBD1,TRBV5-4,CASSRQGSLMNTEAFF,TGTGCCAGCAGCCGACAGGGGTCCTTGATGAACACTGAAGCTTTCTTT
TRBJ1-5,-,-,TRBV28,CASSSYQPQHF,TGTGCCAGCAGTTCCTATCAGCCCCAGCATTTT
TRBJ1-2,-,-,TRBV6-6,CASSYSQGVNYGYTF,TGTGCCAGCAGTTATTCTCAGGGAGTTAACTATGGCTACACCTTC
TRBJ2-3,-,-,TRBV19,CATGTRSTDTQYF,TGTGCCACCGGGACACGGAGCACAGATACGCAGTATTTT
TRBJ1-4,-,-,TRBV5-4,CASSFTDRRDEKLFF,TGTGCCAGCAGCTTTACCGACAGACGCGATGAAAAACTGTTTTTT
TRBJ2-5,-,-,TRBV5-8,CASSFDIEKTQYF,TGTGCCAGCAGCTTCGACATTGAGAAGACCCAGTACTTC
TRBJ1-1,-,TRBD1,TRBV7-6,CASSNRGRSTEAFF,TGTGCCAGCAGCAACAGGGGGCGGAGTACTGAAGCTTTCTTT
TRBJ1-1,once,-,TRBV28,CASSLGRGATEAFF,TGTGCCAGCAGTTTGGGGAGGGGGGCTACTGAAGCTTTCTTT
TRBJ2-5,-,-,TRBV20-1,CSARGETQYF,TGCAGTGCTAGGGGAGAGACCCAGTACTTC
TRBJ2-1,-,-,TRBV7-3,CASSLGSVDGEQFF,TGTGCCAGCAGCTTAGGGTCCGTTGATGGGGAGCAGTTCTTC
TRBJ2-5,-,TRBD2,TRBV9,CASSVGASGVQETQYF,TGTGCCAGCAGCGTTGGGGCTAGCGGAGTACAAGAGACCCAGTACTTC
TRBJ2-2,-,-,TRBV27,CASSFQGMNTGELFF,TGTGCCAGCAGTTTCCAGGGGATGAACACCGGGGAGCTGTTTTTT
TRBJ2-7,-,-,TRBV15,CATSRDLGGEQYF,TGTGCCACCAGCAGAGATCTTGGGGGCGAGCAGTACTTC
TRBJ1-2,few,TRBD1,TRBV2,CASSERDSQIVGYTF,TGTGCCAGCAGTGAGCGGGACAGCCAAATAGTCGGCTACACCTTC
TRBJ2-5,-,-,TRBV18,CASSPNRGQETQYF,TGTGCCAGCTCACCAAACCGCGGCCAAGAGACCCAGTACTTC
TRBJ2-7,-,-,TRBV7-2,CASSLWGYEQYF,TGTGCCAGCAGCTTATGGGGCTACGAGCAGTACTTC
TRBJ2-1,-,-,TRBV5-5,CASSLFQGSYNEQFF,TGTGCCAGCAGCTTGTTTCAGGGGTCCTACAATGAGCAGTTCTTC
TRBJ1-5,few,-,TRBV29-1,CSVGGNSNQPQHF,TGCAGCGTTGGGGGGAATAGCAATCAGCCCCAGCATTTT
TRBJ2-1,few,-,TRBV1,CTSSQPPFSGGAETTNEQFF,TGCACCAGCAGCCAACCCCCGTTTAGCGGGGGGGCCGAGACAACCAATGAGCAGTTCTTC
TRBJ1-4,-,-,TRBV7-2,CASSLGARHEKLFF,TGTGCCAGCAGCTTAGGGGCGCGTCATGAAAAACTGTTTTTT
TRBJ2-5,-,TRBD1,TRBV5-1,CASSYNRGRETQYF,TGCGCCAGCAGCTATAACAGGGGGCGGGAGACCCAGTACTTC
TRBJ2-7,-,-,TRBV19,CASSIGHPSSYEQYF,TGTGCCAGTAGTATCGGACACCCGAGCTCCTACGAGCAGTACTTC
TRBJ2-2,-,-,TRBV18,CASSPVSGDYTGELFF,TGTGCCAGCTCACCAGTTTCAGGGGATTACACCGGGGAGCTGTTTTTT
TRBJ2-1,-,TRBD2,TRBV5-4,CASSLGLAGSNEQFF,TGTGCCAGCAGCTTAGGGCTAGCGGGATCCAATGAGCAGTTCTTC
TRBJ2-7,-,-,TRBV6-6,CASSSQSQKQYF,TGTGCCAGCAGCAGTCAAAGTCAGAAGCAGTACTTC
TRBJ2-7,-,-,TRBV14,CASSQSNEQYF,TGTGCCAGCAGCCAATCAAACGAGCAGTACTTC
TRBJ1-5,-,-,TRBV28,CASSLFFGNQPQHF,TGTGCCAGCAGTTTATTTTTTGGGAATCAGCCCCAGCATTTT
TRBJ2-7,-,-,TRBV6-4,CASSDNPPARDTGCYEQYF,TGTGCCAGCAGTGACAACCCCCCCGCCCGGGACACTGGATGCTACGAGCAGTACTTC
TRBJ2-2,-,-,TRBV18,CASSPQGNTGELFF,TGTGCCAGCTCACCACAGGGTAACACCGGGGAGCTGTTTTTT
TRBJ2-1,-,TRBD1,TRBV25-1,CASSGFDRGSYNEQFF,TGTGCCAGCAGTGGATTCGACAGGGGCTCCTACAATGAGCAGTTCTTC
TRBJ2-3,-,-,TRBV4-1,CASSAAGAITDTQYF,TGCGCCAGCAGCGCCGCGGGGGCCATCACAGATACGCAGTATTTT
TRBJ1-3,-,-,TRBV4-2,CASSQDRGRELTNF,TGTGCCAGCAGCCAAGATCGCGGCAGGGAGTTGACGAATTTT
TRBJ2-5,-,TRBD1,TRBV5-4,CASSSGTGRKETQYF,TGTGCCAGCAGCTCGGGGACAGGGAGAAAAGAGACCCAGTACTTC
TRBJ2-7,-,TRBD2,TRBV28,CASNLAGGGNYEQYF,TGTGCCAGCAACCTAGCGGGAGGGGGTAATTACGAGCAGTACTTC
TRBJ2-1,-,TRBD2,TRBV5-1,CASSVSGRALDNEQFF,TGCGCCAGCAGCGTAAGCGGGAGGGCCCTAGATAATGAGCAGTTCTTC
TRBJ1-2,-,-,TRBV28,CASSLFGIRNRREGGYTF,TGTGCCAGCAGTTTATTTGGTATCAGGAACAGGAGGGAAGGTGGCTACACCTTC
TRBJ1-3,-,TRBD1,TRBV5-1,CASRDRGQRNTIYF,TGTGCCAGCAGGGACAGGGGGCAGAGAAACACCATATATTTT
TRBJ2-7,-,-,TRBV6-4,CASSDSRGVYEQYF,TGTGCCAGCAGTGACTCGAGGGGGGTCTACGAGCAGTACTTC
TRBJ2-7,once,-,TRBV30,CAWGGQYEQYF,TGTGCCTGGGGAGGGCAGTACGAGCAGTACTTC
TRBJ1-2,-,TRBD1,TRBV29-1,CSVERTGTGYTF,TGCAGCGTTGAAAGGACAGGGACTGGCTACACCTTC
TRBJ1-3,-,-,TRBV6-1,CASTEFWSGNTIYF,TGTGCCAGCACGGAGTTCTGGTCTGGAAACACCATATATTTT
TRBJ2-1,once,-,TRBV5-1,CASSLRGPQGGEQFF,TGCGCCAGCAGCTTACGGGGGCCCCAGGGGGGGGAGCAGTTCTTC
TRBJ2-4,-,-,TRBV7-2,CASSLSMALAKNIQYF,TGTGCCAGCAGCTTATCAATGGCGTTAGCCAAAAACATTCAGTACTTC
TRBJ2-5,-,TRBD1,TRBV19,CASRQTGGRETQYF,TGTGCCAGTAGGCAGACAGGGGGACGAGAGACCCAGTACTTC
TRBJ2-7,-,-,TRBV5-1,CASSFPGLDEQYF,TGCGCCAGCAGCTTCCCAGGGTTGGACGAGCAGTACTTC
TRBJ2-1,-,-,TRBV18,CASSPTYDNEQFF,TGTGCCAGCTCACCCACATACGACAATGAGCAGTTCTTC
TRBJ2-1,-,TRBD1,TRBV7-8,CASSVRPGTGVPRNEQFF,TGTGCCAGCAGCGTAAGACCCGGGACAGGGGTCCCTAGGAATGAGCAGTTCTTC